This T cell receptor beta chain was identified in a study of early T cells in non-severe SARS-CoV-2 infection. Study-level information: The chains were unpaired, and the sequenced material was bulk RNA from unsorted whole blood.

Notes on the study in general: The study's VDJdb matching favored anti-spike CD8 responses and missed private and CD4 specificities.

The CDR3 has 12 amino acids. Germline V gives CDR1 SGHTA, CDR2 FQGTGA. Trimming took 5 bases from V and 6 from J, leaving 7 bases between them. Individual cDNA molecules each received unique molecular identifiers attached to them. TCRdb reprocessed the 5' RACE reads via MiXCR and lists one record per CDR3 protein. The table includes 98,000 or so distinct CDR3 sequences, approximately 11% detected once. There are a few counts of this clonotype. Its antigen is unidentified. The chain employs TRBV7-3 and TRBJ2-2; a possible D gene is TRBD2 (5 bases). The sequencing sample was made of whole blood. The source is an adult who was a healthcare worker with PCR-confirmed SARS-CoV-2 infection or an uninfected control (not recorded which). CDR3 loop: CASSRGSGELFF. The CDR3 DNA follows: TGTGCCAGCAGCCGGGGTTCCGGGGAGCTGTTTTTT.